This T cell receptor beta chain was captured in a study of T cells after yellow fever vaccination. Study as a whole: Those fractions that held only low numbers of cells were prepared using the SMART-Seq v4 Ultra Low Input RNA kit.

Trimming removed 3 bases from V and 0 bases from J; junction bases left unmatched: 6. Germline V gives CDR1 KGHSH, CDR2 LQKENI. CDR3 length: 16 amino acids. TCRdb reprocessed the 5' RACE reads via MiXCR and lists one record per CDR3 protein. The table shows under 550,000 distinct CDR3 sequences, with 20% to 25% occurring only once. Remarks on this clonotype: Antigen specificity is unknown.

Study observations and caveats: Detected again after the booster were most primary-vaccination clones, at 95% to 97% CD4 and around 91% CD8. The secondary response peaked faster, at day 5 versus 15, but was weaker.

Sample: PBMCs, taken roughly 23 days after the first yellow fever vaccination. V gene TRBV18 combines with J gene TRBJ2-7, with TRBD1 matching over 9 bases. The sequence was collected from a man in his late teens or twenties who received the YFV17D yellow fever vaccine. For the CDR3, the DNA is TGTGCCAGCTCACCCCTGGGACAGGGAAACTCCTACGAGCAGTACTTC. Its protein product is CASSPLGQGNSYEQYF.